The 6 T cell receptor beta chains below come from one sample, sequenced in a study of early stage breast cancer tumors. Only in-frame clones appear in the TCRdb table, and some are missing; sequencing was by immunoSEQ multiplex PCR. Among around 5,000 clones, roughly two thirds were seen once, and the ten largest hold roughly 17%. The sequenced material came from breast tumor tissue. These receptors were collected from a person aged 45 to 59 with breast cancer.

CDR3 residues: CASSKPGLAGNEQFF. The DNA for the CDR3 is TGTGCCAGCAGTAAGCCGGGACTAGCGGGAAATGAGCAGTTCTTC. The chain combines TRBV6-6 with TRBJ2-1; 13 bases align to TRBD2. The trim removed 5 bases at V and 7 bases at J, leaving 5 bases unmatched. The germline V gene has CDR1 MNHNY and CDR2 SVGAGI (reference sequence). CDR3 length: 15 amino acids.

The V and J genes are TRBV29-1 and TRBJ2-5, with D possibly TRBD1 on 5 matching bases. The CDR3 has 13 residues. Per the germline V gene, CDR1 is SQVTM and CDR2 is ANQGSEA. Deletions cut 3 bases from V and 5 bases from J, with 13 bases between. CDR3 in DNA: TGCAGCGTTGAGGGCAGGGTTCGGGAGACCCAGTACTTC. Its translation is CSVEGRVRETQYF.

This clone was counted between two and nine times. CDR3 amino acids: CASSGTGSGNYGYTF. The CDR3 DNA follows: TGTGCCAGCAGTGGGACAGGGAGTGGGAACTATGGCTACACCTTC. The chain recombines TRBV6-5 with TRBJ1-2; 9 positions agree with TRBD1. Trimming took 5 bases from V and 2 from J; bases not matched to a gene: 6. CDR3 size: 15 residues. The germline CDR1 and CDR2 sequences are MNHEY and SVGAGI.

The V and J genes are TRBV4-1 and TRBJ2-3; 10 bases fit TRBD2. This CDR3 contains 17 residues. J lost 2 bases, V lost 4 bases, and 9 bases had no gene match. Germline V gene sequence: CDR1 MGHRA, CDR2 YSYEKL. This CDR3 is CASSPTFLAGVTDTQYF. The CDR3 bases are TGCGCCAGCAGCCCCACTTTCCTAGCGGGAGTCACAGATACGCAGTATTTT.

The gene calls are TRBV30 and TRBJ1-5; 7 bases match TRBD1. The length of the CDR3 is 16 residues. CDR1 GTSNPN and CDR2 SVGIG come from the germline V gene (reference sequence). V lost 1 base and J lost 0; bases outside the gene matches: 6. The CDR3 DNA sequence: TGTGCCTGGAGTGCAGGGACAGCTCCTAGCAATCAGCCCCAGCATTTT. Translating it yields CAWSAGTAPSNQPQHF. The whole variable domain, filled in from reference TRBV30 and TRBJ1-5, reads SQTIHQWPATLVQPVGSPLSLECTVEGTSNPNLYWYRQAAGRGLQLLFYSVGIGQISSEVPQNLSASRPQDRQFILSSKKLLLSDSGFYLCAWSAGTAPSNQPQHFGDGTRLSIL.

The J gene is TRBJ2-1, the V gene TRBV29-1; D is ambiguous. The V gene's germline CDR1 is SQVTM and CDR2 ANQGSEA. Trimming removed 5 bases from V and 4 bases from J, with 6 bases in between. The CDR3 covers 11 residues. CDR3 region: CSVIPYNEQFF. CDR3 coding DNA: TGCAGCGTTATCCCTTACAATGAGCAGTTCTTC.